The 2 T cell receptor beta chains presented below share a single source sample, sequenced in a study of blood T cell repertoires in COVID-19. Generated by immunoSEQ multiplex PCR, the TCRdb table keeps only in-frame clones and is missing some. Of a few hundred thousand clones in the sample, 90% are singletons; the top ten hold around 1%. Sequenced: peripheral blood. Every receptor here comes from a middle-aged woman with COVID-19, enrolled during active disease.

The chain couples TRBV28 to TRBJ2-7; D may be TRBD1 (5 bases). Germline V gene sequence: CDR1 MDHEN, CDR2 SYDVKM. The V and J ends lost 2 bases and 6 bases respectively, with 5 bases between them. The CDR3 has 11 residues. CDR3 in amino acids: CASSLQGEQYF. The CDR3 coding sequence is TGTGCCAGCAGTTTACAGGGCGAGCAGTACTTC.

Only one count was recorded for this clone. V and J are TRBV6-5 and TRBJ2-5, with 10 positions matching TRBD1. The CDR3 contains 15 residues. V gave up 6 bases and J gave up 0 bases; unmatched junction bases: 4. Per the germline V gene, CDR1 is MNHEY and CDR2 is SVGAGI. This CDR3 reads CASRMGQGNQETQYF. CDR3 nucleotide sequence: TGTGCCAGCAGGATGGGACAGGGGAACCAAGAGACCCAGTACTTC.